The rows below give T cell receptor beta chains drawn from one sample of a study of shared clonotypes between healthy human individuals. Libraries were prepared by immunoSEQ multiplex PCR; TCRdb keeps only in-frame clonotypes and omits some of them. This sample carries millions of clones, roughly 96% of them seen once, and the ten largest clones take 0.13%. Sequenced input: naive CD4+ T cells sorted from blood. The origin of the receptors is a man aged 18 to 29 in good health. CDR3s leave out the opening cysteine and the closing phenylalanine or tryptophan.

V	J	CDR3
TRBV4-3	TRBJ2-5	ASSQEAIAGGGETQY
TRBV5-1	TRBJ2-7	ATSPSGSYEQY
TRBV5-1	TRBJ1-6	ASSLQGLVSYNSPLH
TRBV27	TRBJ1-1	ASSLSGVRVNTEAF
TRBV5-6	TRBJ1-2	ASSYWTGAVVGYGYT
TRBV4-2	TRBJ2-5	ASSPGGGQETQY
TRBV6-5	TRBJ2-7	ASSLGQPGSYEQY
TRBV5-4	TRBJ1-5	ASSLYGSGQPQH
TRBV19	TRBJ2-5	ASSPGTGSGETQY
TRBV5-1	TRBJ1-1	ASSLGKDPMNTEAF
TRBV7-9	TRBJ2-6	ASGLGHGGANVLT
TRBV18	TRBJ1-2	ASSALTGPGYT
TRBV7-2	TRBJ2-7	ASSLVGGTGAYEQY
TRBV30	TRBJ1-1	ALGLGGNTEAF
TRBV6-1	TRBJ2-7	ASRPSAVVTYEQY